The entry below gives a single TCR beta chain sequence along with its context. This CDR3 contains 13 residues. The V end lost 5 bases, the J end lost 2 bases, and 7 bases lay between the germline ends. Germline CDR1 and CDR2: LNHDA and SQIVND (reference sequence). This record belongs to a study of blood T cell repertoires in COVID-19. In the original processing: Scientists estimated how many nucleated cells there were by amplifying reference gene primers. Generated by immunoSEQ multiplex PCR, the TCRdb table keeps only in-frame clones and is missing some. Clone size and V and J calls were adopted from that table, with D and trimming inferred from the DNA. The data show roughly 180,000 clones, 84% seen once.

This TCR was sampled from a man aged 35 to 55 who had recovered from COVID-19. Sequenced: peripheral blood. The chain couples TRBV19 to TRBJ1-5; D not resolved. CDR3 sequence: CASSVRGNQPQHF. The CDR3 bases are TGTGCCAGTAGTGTACGGGGCAATCAGCCCCAGCATTTT.